What follows are 22 T cell receptor beta chains derived from one specimen sequenced in a study of beta chain features in type 1 diabetes. Expressed TCRB transcripts were sequenced because the entire RNA isolate underwent reverse transcription. Some clones are missing from TCRdb's copy, which holds only in-frame ones; the method was immunoSEQ multiplex PCR. The sample has about 180,000 clones; roughly an eighth are singletons. Sequencing input: central memory CD4+ T cells from blood. The source is a young woman in good health.

The V call is TRBV9, the J call TRBJ2-3; 8 positions match TRBD2. The CDR3 totals 16 residues. Germline loops: CDR1 SGDLS, CDR2 YYNGEE. Unmatched junction bases numbered 9, after V lost 3 bases and J lost 3 bases. The CDR3 coding sequence is TGTGCCAGCAGCGAAAACGGACTAGCCCCGACAGATACGCAGTATTTT. This sequence encodes CASSENGLAPTDTQYF.

This clone was observed a few times. The chain links TRBV5-4 to TRBJ1-3; tentative D call: TRBD1 (5 bases). This CDR3 region has 16 residues. Germline CDR1 and CDR2: SGHNT and YYREEE (reference sequence). Deletions cut 4 bases from V and 2 bases from J, with 16 bases between. In DNA, the CDR3 is TGTGCCAGCAGCCGGACGGGGGGTGGCACTGGAAACACCATATATTTT. It codes for CASSRTGGGTGNTIYF.

This clone came up a few times. J is TRBJ1-5 and V is TRBV2; D ambiguous. Germline CDR1 is SNHLY and CDR2 is FYNNEI. The CDR3 has 16 amino acids. Trimming shortened V by 2 bases and J by 3 bases, and 14 bases separated the two germline ends. CDR3 sequence reads: CASSEIAGKDNQPQHF. DNA of the CDR3: TGTGCCAGCAGTGAAATCGCGGGGAAGGACAATCAGCCCCAGCATTTT.

This clone was counted a few times. This chain joins TRBV18 and TRBJ1-1, with unresolved D. Between the trimmed V and J ends, which lost 4 bases and 2 bases, there was a span of 8 bases. Per the germline V gene, CDR1 is KGHSH and CDR2 is LQKENI. The CDR3 totals 13 residues. CDR3 in DNA: TGTGCCAGCTCACTAGGAGATAACACTGAAGCTTTCTTT. Its translation is CASSLGDNTEAFF. Full variable domain (rest looked up from reference TRBV18 and TRBJ1-1): NAGVMQNPRHLVRRRGQEARLRCSPMKGHSHVYWYRQLPEEGLKFMVYLQKENIIDESGMPKERFSAEFPKEGPSILRIQQVVRGDSAAYFCASSLGDNTEAFFGQGTRLTVV.

This clone appeared a few times. This chain links TRBV2 with TRBJ1-3; possible D gene TRBD1, 6 bases. CDR3 length equals 16 residues. V shed 4 bases and J shed 1 base, with 14 bases lying between them. CDR1 is SNHLY, CDR2 FYNNEI, per germline. DNA for the CDR3: TGTGCCAGCAGTGCCTGGGCAGGGGTGTCTGGAAACACCATATATTTT. This codes for CASSAWAGVSGNTIYF.

The chain recombines TRBV4-2 with TRBJ1-1; the D is unclear. The CDR3 is 17 residues long. Trimming took 4 bases from V and 5 from J, leaving 23 bases between them. Germline CDR1 LGHNA, CDR2 YNFKEQ. Here the CDR3 DNA reads TGTGCCAGCAGCCCTCTGAGAGGGAGTGGTTCGGTAACTGAAGCTTTCTTT. Translating it yields CASSPLRGSGSVTEAFF.

The V call is TRBV5-6, the J call TRBJ2-2; 13 bases agree with TRBD2. The trim removed 3 bases at V and 4 bases at J, leaving 9 bases unmatched. Germline lookup yields CDR1 SGHDT and CDR2 YYEEEE. This CDR3 has 18 amino acids. CDR3 residues: CASSSPTGLAGRTGELFF. In nucleotides, the CDR3 is TGTGCCAGCAGCTCCCCCACGGGACTAGCGGGACGCACCGGGGAGCTGTTTTTT.

V gene TRBV9 combines with J gene TRBJ2-1, with 10 bases matching TRBD2. The V and J ends lost 0 bases and 4 bases, in that order; junction bases with no gene match: 4. In germline, CDR1 is SGDLS, CDR2 YYNGEE. CDR3 length equals 16 residues. This CDR3 reads CASSVGGLAEYNEQFF. CDR3 DNA: TGTGCCAGCAGCGTAGGAGGACTAGCGGAATACAATGAGCAGTTCTTC.

DNA for the CDR3: TGCGCCAGCAGCCAAGTGGGATTGACCGGGAGGGACTACGAGCAGTACTTC. Its protein is CASSQVGLTGRDYEQYF. V usage is TRBV4-1 and J usage is TRBJ2-7; 8 bases fit TRBD2. The CDR3 is 17 amino acids. The germline V gene has CDR1 MGHRA and CDR2 YSYEKL. V lost 1 base, J lost 3 bases, and 11 bases stayed unmatched.

The sample holds a few counts of this clone. The gene calls are TRBV30 and TRBJ2-1; D gene uncertain. Germline V gene data show CDR1 as GTSNPN and CDR2 as SVGIG (reference sequence). The V and J ends lost 3 bases and 7 bases respectively, with 16 bases between them. This CDR3 is 14 amino acids long. This CDR3 reads CAWSPHRPGNEQFF. DNA for the CDR3: TGTGCCTGGAGCCCGCACCGCCCCGGGAATGAGCAGTTCTTC.

As to this clone: A read error may account for a junction end that differs from germline. This chain links TRBV20-1 with TRBJ1-2, with D possibly matching TRBD1 (6 bases). The CDR3 contains 11 residues. Germline-derived CDR1 and CDR2 are DFQATT and SNEGSKA (reference sequence). CDR3 bases: TGCAGTGCTAGAGAACAACGACAGGTCACTTTC. This gives the protein CSAREQRQVTF.

This clone was detected only a few times. J is TRBJ2-5 and V is TRBV5-1; TRBD2 matches at 9 bases. The CDR3 totals 16 residues. The germline gives CDR1 SGHRS, CDR2 YFSETQ. V was clipped by 0 bases and J by 4 bases; unmatched bases: 7. CDR3 nucleotides: TGCGCCAGCAGCTTGGAATGGGGAGCGGGAGGAGAGACCCAGTACTTC. It codes for CASSLEWGAGGETQYF.

The chain recombines TRBV6-5 with TRBJ1-2; D is possibly TRBD1 (5 bases). The V and J ends lost 7 bases and 5 bases respectively, with 8 bases between them. CDR3 length equals 11 residues. Germline CDR1 MNHEY, CDR2 SVGAGI. The CDR3 DNA follows: TGTGCCAGCACCCAGGGTTATGGCTACACCTTC. It codes for CASTQGYGYTF.

The rearrangement links TRBV29-1 to TRBJ1-2, with D hard to call. V was cut by 7 bases and J by 8 bases, with 14 bases left in between. The CDR3 is made up of 11 amino acids. Germline CDR1 and CDR2: SQVTM and ANQGSEA. The CDR3 spells CSAAEDRGYTF. The DNA of the CDR3 is TGCAGCGCAGCGGAGGACCGAGGCTACACCTTC.

The chain carries TRBV27 and TRBJ1-5; D is perhaps TRBD1 (6 bases). V lost 4 bases, J lost 4 bases, and 11 bases lay in between. The germline V gene has CDR1 MNHEY and CDR2 SMNVEV (reference sequence). The CDR3 is 14 amino acids. This chain's CDR3 is CASSYEDRNQPQHF. The CDR3 DNA reads as TGTGCCAGCAGTTATGAGGACAGAAATCAGCCCCAGCATTTT.

J is TRBJ2-5 and V is TRBV7-2; TRBD2 agrees at 7 bases. This CDR3 is built from 15 residues. Unmatched junction bases numbered 5, after V lost 0 bases and J lost 4 bases. Germline V gene lookup returns CDR1 SGHTA and CDR2 FQGNSA. This chain's CDR3 is CASSLAGGRTETQYF. The DNA of the CDR3 is TGTGCCAGCAGCTTAGCCGGCGGGAGAACAGAGACCCAGTACTTC.

This chain connects TRBV5-1 to TRBJ2-1, with TRBD2 as a possible D gene (6 bases). The CDR3 spans 15 residues. Germline V gene sequence: CDR1 SGHRS, CDR2 YFSETQ. Between the trimmed V and J ends, which lost 2 bases and 8 bases, there was a span of 17 bases. CDR3 in amino acids: CASSFRASASDEQFF. CDR3 DNA: TGCGCCAGCAGCTTTAGGGCTAGCGCATCGGATGAGCAGTTCTTC.

V gene TRBV7-9 combines with J gene TRBJ1-2; TRBD1 might be the D (6 bases). Germline CDR1 reads SEHNR; CDR2 reads FQNEAQ (reference sequence). The CDR3 consists of 13 residues. The V and J ends lost 6 bases and 4 bases respectively, with 12 bases between them. The CDR3 region is CASRMTGRYGYTF. Written as DNA, the CDR3 is TGTGCCAGCAGAATGACAGGCCGCTATGGCTACACCTTC.

A word on this clone: The junction and the germline gene differ at one end; a read error may be behind it. The J gene is TRBJ2-7, the V gene TRBV7-9, with D perhaps TRBD1 (6 bases). In germline, CDR1 is SEHNR, CDR2 FQNEAQ (reference sequence). The CDR3 is 14 residues long. CDR3 DNA: TGTGCCAGCAGCCCGGGACACGGACGTTTGAGCAGTTTCTTC. This encodes CASSPGHGRLSSFF.

J is TRBJ1-2 and V is TRBV5-1; TRBD1 might be the D (6 bases). The CDR3 covers 15 residues. The germline V gene has CDR1 SGHRS and CDR2 YFSETQ. V dropped 2 bases and J dropped 6 bases, with 17 bases sitting between them. CDR3 protein: CASSFTQGLTDGYTF. The CDR3 DNA reads as TGCGCCAGCAGCTTTACACAGGGCCTTACGGATGGCTACACCTTC.

The rearrangement joins TRBV27 to TRBJ2-3; 10 bases fit TRBD2. V was clipped by 6 bases and J by 5 bases; unmatched bases: 8. This CDR3 region has 15 residues. Germline CDR1 is MNHEY and CDR2 is SMNVEV (reference sequence). CDR3 sequence (DNA): TGTGCCAGCAGCGGTAGCGGGAGGTCCGGAGATACGCAGTATTTT. Translated: CASSGSGRSGDTQYF.

This clone was seen a few times. CDR3 protein: CASSVRGGQNIQYF. The DNA of the CDR3 is TGTGCCAGCAGTGTCCGAGGAGGGCAAAACATTCAGTACTTC. The V gene is TRBV2, the J gene TRBJ2-4; perhaps TRBD2 as D (6 bases). The CDR3 totals 14 residues. Trimming took 4 bases from V and 5 from J, leaving 12 bases between them. Germline V gene lookup returns CDR1 SNHLY and CDR2 FYNNEI.